A selection of T cell receptor beta chains follows, all from one sample in a study of regulatory T cells in long-lasting Graves disease. MiXCR, run by TCRdb on the multiplex PCR reads, gives a single entry per CDR3 protein. This sample carries 350,000 to 550,000 distinct CDR3 sequences, about a sixth of them seen once, and the ten largest clones take around 23%. These data were likewise used in another study, on T cells in Graves' hyperthyroidism and ophthalmopathy.

The sequences come from peripheral blood mononuclear cells (PBMCs), collected at new diagnosis, from a patient treated with antithyroid drugs. Receptor source: a woman between 18 and 29 years old with Graves disease. The CDR3 runs from the conserved cysteine through the conserved F or W. Fields, in order: clone size, V gene, D gene, J gene, CDR3 protein, CDR3 DNA. D genes are given only for firm matches. Clone size, where shown, is once, few, many, or a class for clones that have expanded.

size: many
V: TRBV11-2
D: TRBD1
J: TRBJ2-7
CDR3: CASSWDRGPYEQYF
DNA: TGTGCCAGCAGCTGGGACAGGGGGCCGTACGAGCAGTACTTC

size: few
V: TRBV24-1
D: TRBD2
J: TRBJ2-1
CDR3: CATRRGLAGGPENEQFF
DNA: TGTGCCACCAGGAGAGGACTAGCGGGAGGGCCGGAGAATGAGCAGTTCTTC

size: NA
V: TRBV6-1
D: TRBD1
J: TRBJ2-7
CDR3: CASSGTGTLNEQYF
DNA: TGTGCCAGCAGTGGGACAGGGACCTTGAACGAGCAGTACTTC

size: few
V: TRBV18
D: TRBD2
J: TRBJ2-1
CDR3: CASSPPTEREGYNEQFF
DNA: TGTGCCAGCTCACCACCGACTGAGCGGGAGGGCTACAATGAGCAGTTCTTC

size: few
V: TRBV7-9
D: NA
J: TRBJ2-2
CDR3: CASSLSVWIGGELFF
DNA: TGTGCCAGCAGCTTAAGTGTGTGGATTGGCGGGGAGCTGTTTTTT

size: many
V: TRBV28
D: NA
J: TRBJ2-7
CDR3: CASTIQTASRREQYF
DNA: TGTGCCAGCACCATACAGACAGCTTCTCGGAGGGAGCAGTACTTC

size: many
V: TRBV5-4
D: NA
J: TRBJ2-7
CDR3: CASSLERGAGTYEQYF
DNA: TGTGCCAGCAGCTTGGAGAGGGGGGCAGGGACATACGAGCAGTACTTC

size: many
V: TRBV3-1
D: TRBD2
J: TRBJ2-5
CDR3: CASSLQAGEFETQYF
DNA: TGTGCCAGCAGCCTACAAGCGGGAGAGTTTGAGACCCAGTACTTC

size: many
V: TRBV11-2
D: NA
J: TRBJ1-1
CDR3: CASSLGTGRAFF
DNA: TGTGCCAGCAGCTTAGGTACAGGGAGAGCTTTCTTT

size: many
V: TRBV20-1
D: NA
J: TRBJ2-1
CDR3: CSASRYGGRMNEQFF
DNA: TGCAGTGCTAGTCGGTACGGGGGGCGGATGAATGAGCAGTTCTTC

size: many
V: TRBV20-1
D: NA
J: TRBJ2-1
CDR3: CSAYQGQSSYNEQFF
DNA: TGCAGTGCATATCAAGGACAGAGCTCCTACAATGAGCAGTTCTTC

size: many
V: TRBV7-8
D: NA
J: TRBJ2-3
CDR3: CASSSTGWGADTQYF
DNA: TGTGCCAGCAGCTCGACAGGGTGGGGGGCAGATACGCAGTATTTT

size: NA
V: TRBV28
D: NA
J: TRBJ1-3
CDR3: CASSRSGVPGNTIYF
DNA: TGTGCCAGCAGCCGATCGGGGGTTCCTGGAAACACCATATATTTT

size: many
V: TRBV15
D: NA
J: TRBJ1-2
CDR3: CATSDIGRAYGYTF
DNA: TGTGCCACCAGCGACATAGGGCGTGCCTATGGCTACACCTTC

size: many
V: TRBV24-1
D: TRBD1
J: TRBJ2-7
CDR3: CATSGATGTVDEQYF
DNA: TGTGCCACCAGTGGCGCGACCGGGACAGTAGACGAGCAGTACTTC

size: many
V: TRBV11-2
D: NA
J: TRBJ2-3
CDR3: CASSPSVGPWGTDTQYF
DNA: TGTGCCAGCAGCCCCTCGGTCGGACCCTGGGGTACAGATACGCAGTATTTT

size: NA
V: TRBV20-1
D: NA
J: TRBJ1-4
CDR3: CSVRGGPLNEKLFF
DNA: TGCAGTGTCCGGGGAGGACCTTTGAATGAAAAACTGTTTTTT

size: many
V: TRBV2
D: NA
J: TRBJ1-3
CDR3: CASSEGSISGNTIYF
DNA: TGTGCCAGCAGTGAAGGGTCCATCTCTGGAAACACCATATATTTT

size: many
V: TRBV12-3/TRBV12-4
D: NA
J: TRBJ1-2
CDR3: CASSEGLNYGYTF
DNA: TGTGCCAGCTCGGAGGGTTTAAACTATGGCTACACCTTC

size: many
V: TRBV28
D: NA
J: TRBJ2-7
CDR3: CASSSDTHEQYF
DNA: TGTGCCAGCAGTTCGGACACCCACGAGCAGTACTTC

size: few
V: TRBV28
D: TRBD1
J: TRBJ2-2
CDR3: CASSLRDRVSGELFF
DNA: TGTGCCAGCAGTCTCCGGGACAGGGTGTCCGGGGAGCTGTTTTTT

size: many
V: TRBV20-1
D: NA
J: TRBJ2-7
CDR3: CSARTRWLYEQYF
DNA: TGCAGTGCTCGGACCAGGTGGCTTTACGAGCAGTACTTC

size: NA
V: TRBV30
D: NA
J: TRBJ2-3
CDR3: CAWSVWGSVSGDTQYF
DNA: TGTGCCTGGAGTGTATGGGGGTCGGTTTCGGGAGATACGCAGTATTTT

size: few
V: TRBV7-9
D: TRBD1
J: TRBJ1-2
CDR3: CASSSGDRSITYGYTF
DNA: TGTGCCAGTTCCTCGGGGGACAGGAGTATCACTTATGGCTACACCTTC

size: few
V: TRBV5-6
D: NA
J: TRBJ2-1
CDR3: CASSLDLGGAGNEQFF
DNA: TGTGCCAGCAGCTTGGACCTTGGGGGGGCGGGCAATGAGCAGTTCTTC

size: NA
V: TRBV20-1
D: TRBD2
J: TRBJ2-1
CDR3: CSARVAGLAGFNEQFF
DNA: TGCAGTGCTAGAGTTGCCGGACTAGCGGGATTTAATGAGCAGTTCTTC